This T cell receptor beta chain stems from a study of shared clonotypes between healthy human individuals. Whole-study context: The study drew on two women and three men aged 18 to 49 as donors. Study-wide findings and caveats: On the whole, naive subsets had larger estimated richness than memory subsets had.

Assay runs were performed at deep level. In the study's own analysis: With immunoSEQ giving junction-only sequences and no quality scores, filtering differed. Only in-frame clones appear in the TCRdb table, and some are missing; sequencing was by immunoSEQ multiplex PCR. V and J calls and clone size are those listed in that table; D and trimming were worked out from the DNA. The sample lists over 950,000 clones; roughly 80% were seen once. Remarks on this clone: Its antigen is unknown.

This CDR3 comprises 12 residues. CDR1 and CDR2 from the germline V gene are MDHEN and SYDVKM. With 8 bases clipped from V and 6 bases from J, the junction kept 5 bases outside the gene matches. Sequences were obtained from memory CD4+ T cells from PBMCs. As for subset: CD45RA-negative fraction. This TCR was recovered from a young man in good health. Some clones in this sample may be carry-over from other donors' samples. This chain joins TRBV28 and TRBJ2-5; TRBD1 aligns across 8 bases. The CDR3 here is CASGQGGKTQYF. The CDR3 DNA reads as TGTGCCAGCGGACAGGGTGGGAAGACCCAGTACTTC.